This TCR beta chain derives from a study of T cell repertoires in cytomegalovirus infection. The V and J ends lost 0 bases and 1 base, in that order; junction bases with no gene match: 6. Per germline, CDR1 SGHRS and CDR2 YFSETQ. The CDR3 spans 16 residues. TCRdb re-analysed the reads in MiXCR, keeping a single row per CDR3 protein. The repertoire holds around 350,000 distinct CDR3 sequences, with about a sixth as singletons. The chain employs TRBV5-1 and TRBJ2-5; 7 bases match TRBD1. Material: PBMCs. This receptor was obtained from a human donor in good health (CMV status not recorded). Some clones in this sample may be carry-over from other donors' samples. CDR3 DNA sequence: TGCGCCAGCAGCTTGGCGGGCACAGGGGCCCAAGAGACCCAGTACTTC. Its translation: CASSLAGTGAQETQYF.